This TCR beta chain was obtained from a study of blood T cell repertoires in COVID-19. Study details: Samples taken during acute and convalescent COVID-19 were collected in the United States, Italy and Spain. Sources were T cells, B-cell-depleted T cells, or PBMCs; the material itself was cDNA or gDNA.

Authors' data handling: Quantification of nucleated cells was approximated via reference gene primer amplification. Only in-frame clones appear in the TCRdb table, and some are missing; sequencing was by immunoSEQ multiplex PCR. Clone size and V and J calls were adopted from that table, with D and trimming inferred from the DNA. There are 35,000 to 45,000 clones in the sample; 75% to 90% occur only once, and around a fifth lies in the top ten. The clonotype was recovered from a man aged 70 or older with acute or convalescent COVID-19. Sequenced input: peripheral blood.

CDR3 DNA sequence: TGTGCCAGCAGCTCACCGGGACTAGCGGGAGGGCCCAATGAGCAGTTCTTC. It yields the protein CASSSPGLAGGPNEQFF. The chain combines TRBV7-3 with TRBJ2-1, with 16 bases matching TRBD2. V shed 4 bases, J shed 6 bases, and the junction held 6 bases outside the gene matches. The CDR3 has 17 amino acids. From germline, CDR1 is SGHTA and CDR2 FQGTGA.